The entry below gives a single T cell receptor beta chain sequence along with its context. Its antigen remains unidentified. The record has no base qualities; no much larger clone is one base away. The sample originates from a study of blood T cells in healthy people across ages (dated by TCRdb to the mid-2010s). For the study in its entirety: Template switching captured roughly one uniquely barcoded TCR beta cDNA molecule per two T cells in model experiments. Donors were grouped into four age groups: young (average approximately 15 years), middle-aged (39), aged (around 60) and long-lived (approximately 82). Using the same blood draw, the study looked at two additional independent replicas of 1 million unique cDNA reads for two donors, one aged 18 to 30 and the other aged 80 or older. To track age-related changes in TCR beta repertoire diversity, the study relied on deep sequencing normalized with unique cDNA molecular identifiers.

The receptor library was made with 5' RACE. Sequenced on an Illumina HiSeq 2500. A second about 7 to 12 cycle PCR used a sample-barcoded 5' primer and a J-beta primer mix. A template-switch 5' adaptor carrying 12 random nucleotides introduced a unique molecular identifier onto each TCR beta cDNA molecule. Each sample yielded at least 3 million CDR3-containing paired-end reads. All of the RNA was converted into first-strand cDNA using the Mint cDNA synthesis kit, with a TRBC-specific oligonucleotide serving as the primer. All cDNA was treated with uracil-DNA glycosylase and then went through a first 18-cycle PCR with the universal primers M1SS and BC2_uni_R. Per the original workflow: For normalization, 1 million high-quality reads, each with a distinct molecular identifier, were randomly selected from each sample. Instead of being binned into consensus sequences, reads that shared molecular identifiers were thrown out. MiTCR, with a Q25 quality threshold and the strictest error-elimination algorithm, was used for CDR3 identification, clonotype clustering and error correction. A nonparametric unseen species model using Euler transformation provided a lower-bound estimate of total TCR beta diversity. TCRdb handled the public reads itself, with Q25 trimming in fastp and clone calling in MiXCR, and kept productive beta chains. Each entry merges the rows of one CDR3 protein and shows their most common DNA and genes. V and J calls and clone size were set by TCRdb, not the authors. The sample records approximately 580,000 distinct CDR3 sequences, 24% of which are singletons. Roughly 9% of the sample lies in the top ten.

The CDR3 sequence holds 14 residues, the cysteine and phenylalanine included. Just the 42-base CDR3 DNA is kept, in frame starting at base 1. The investigation overall reported the following: Bulk unsorted PBMC profiling prevented conclusive comparison of naive and antigen-experienced compartments. Because donor CMV infection status was unknown, age-related changes in expanded clonotypes were potentially confounded. Estimates of total diversity based on one million sequenced T cells were regarded as lower bounds and as underestimates. Observed TCR beta diversity per million T cells fell roughly linearly with age, and a significant reduction was already apparent by age around 40. Observed TCR beta diversity correlated strongly with the percentage of naive T cells measured by flow cytometry. The long-lived group showed more naive CD4+ T cells, fewer expanded clones and increased TCR diversity than the aged group, suggesting age selection.

Systemically healthy Caucasian individuals from Russia, 35 to 50 in total and aged roughly 6 to 95 years, were included as donors. Each donor gave about 10 milliliters of peripheral blood, drawn into EDTA-treated Vacutainer tubes. Ficoll-Paque density-gradient centrifugation was used to isolate PBMCs, with at least 7 million per sample. Total RNA was extracted from PBMCs with Trizol reagent, with at least 5 micrograms obtained per sample. Naive CD45RAhigh/CD27high T cell percentages were measured by flow cytometry on a PBMC aliquot from every donor. The same sample was also used in a study of T cells of mothers and their children. According to the second study: Nine systemically healthy Caucasian individuals served as donors, namely three mothers together with their six children. cDNA synthesis used all of the extracted RNA, with about 1.5 ug of RNA in each 15 ul reaction. In the second PCR, the M1S primer introduced both the sample barcodes and 2-4 random nucleotides. More than 9 million TCR beta CDR3 reads were obtained from each mother, and 2.5 million to 3.5 million reads were obtained from each child. In both related and unrelated pairs, thymic selection shapes the output of TCR recombination in a similar way, with inherited differences having only a minor effect. Normalized repertoire overlap was always found to be slightly, but never significantly, higher in related mother-child pairs than in unrelated mother-child pairs. Persistent microchimeric T cell clones were not detected, at a sensitivity of approximately 93 clones per million clonotypes. In the study, deep NGS was used to compare the TCR beta repertoires of mothers and children, and features distinguishing related mother-child pairs from unrelated individuals were sought. The mean age was around 42 +/- 4 years for the mothers and approximately 11 +/- 4 years for the children. After adapter ligation was performed with NEBNext reagents, the libraries were sequenced on an Illumina HiSeq 2000 with 100+100 nt paired-end reads. Mother and child libraries were prepared a month apart and sequenced in separate runs to prevent cross-contamination. Between about 500,000 and 2,100,000 distinct TCR beta clonotypes were identified per donor. Naive TCR beta clonotypes were estimated from low-frequency clonotypes matched to each donor's FACS-determined naive share, without sorting.

What was sequenced was blood. The sequence derives from a boy under 18 in good health. Recombination linked TRBV12-3 or TRBV12-4 to TRBJ2-5; a tentative D match to TRBD1 spans 5 bases. The tail of the sequence fits TRBJ2-7 better, so the J call may be wrong. The DNA sequence is TGTGCCAGCAGACCCGCTGGACACTCTTACGAGCAGTACTTC. Its translation reads: CASRPAGHSYEQYF.